The rows below give T cell receptor beta chains drawn from one sample of a study of early T cells in non-severe SARS-CoV-2 infection. Using its own MiXCR run on the 5' RACE reads, TCRdb lists one record per CDR3 protein. The table records fewer than 65,000 distinct CDR3 sequences, approximately 12% of them present only once. Sequenced: whole blood. Receptors were obtained from an adult who was a healthcare worker with PCR-confirmed SARS-CoV-2 infection or an uninfected control (not recorded which). CDR3s include the opening cysteine and the closing phenylalanine or tryptophan. Fields, in order: V gene, J gene, CDR3 protein.

>TRBV6-5|TRBJ2-5
CASSLITRLQETQYF
>TRBV5-1|TRBJ2-6
CASSSGGTGANVLTF
>TRBV12-3/TRBV12-4|TRBJ1-5
CASSRDRGQPQHF
>TRBV4-3|TRBJ2-6
CASSQDGASTGANVLTF
>TRBV6-1|TRBJ2-7
CASSLGTDLPRNEQYF
>TRBV6-2/TRBV6-3|TRBJ1-4
CASGAGTGRKLFF
>TRBV7-3|TRBJ2-1
CASSLNVGGFYNEQFF
>TRBV12-3/TRBV12-4|TRBJ2-7
CASSSQGADYEQYF
>TRBV11-2|TRBJ1-1
CASSQFTRVNTEAFF
>TRBV18|TRBJ1-3
CASSPGTTDSGNTIYF
>TRBV20-1|TRBJ2-5
CSASPITGQETQYF
>TRBV5-5|TRBJ2-3
CASSPPAGRTTDTQYF
>TRBV5-1|TRBJ2-5
CASSLGRERETQYF
>TRBV12-3/TRBV12-4|TRBJ2-3
CASSPTGRDPDTQYF
>TRBV7-3|TRBJ2-3
CASSLMGHVGDTQYF
>TRBV3-1|TRBJ2-7
CASSQVSGFHEQYF
>TRBV19|TRBJ1-2
CASSFDTRQVDYGYTF
>TRBV20-1|TRBJ2-1
CSAREAILVEQFF
>TRBV18|TRBJ2-7
CASSPKDRYEQYF